The entry that follows covers one T cell receptor beta chain sequence. The target antigen is unknown. The data belong to a study of cytomegalovirus exposure and HLA in healthy donors. The PCR ran on 60 Vbeta and 13 Jbeta primers. Repertoires were generated with immunoSEQ multiplex PCR, while TCRdb's copy carries only in-frame clones and drops some. Here the sample spans more than 85,000 clones, 75% to 90% being singletons. Study results and limitations: TCR beta V- and J-gene trimming was later associated with a missense DCLRE1C variant. The study flagged some 170 TCR beta chains as cytomegalovirus-associated.

Sequencing was performed on PBMCs. The receptor comes from a man between 25 and 39 years old in good health and CMV-seropositive.

CDR3 sequence: CAISDGRGNYGYTF. CDR3 nucleotides: TGTGCCATCAGTGATGGCAGGGGGAACTATGGCTACACCTTC. V is TRBV10-3 and J is TRBJ1-2; 7 bases align to TRBD1. The CDR3 spans 14 residues. V dropped 3 bases and J dropped 2; count of bases not matched to a gene: 3. Looked up from germline, CDR1 is ENHRY and CDR2 is SYGVKD.